Listed below are T cell receptor beta chains from one sample, sequenced in a study of shared clonotypes between healthy human individuals. Measured with immunoSEQ multiplex PCR; TCRdb has only the in-frame clones, and not every one. The table has some 2,500,000 clones, 80% to 95% seen once. Material: naive CD4+ T cells from PBMCs. The source of these receptors is a man younger than 30 in good health. Some clones in this sample may be carry-over from other donors' samples. Each CDR3 is given with its conserved first and last residue. The D gene is left open where the match is weak. Clone size is not always given. Where it is, it says once, few, many or a class for expanded clones.

CASSFPGDMNTEAFF TGTGCCAGCAGTTTCCCAGGGGACATGAACACTGAAGCTTTCTTT . . TRBJ1-1 TRBV28
CARRREGGINYEQYF TGTGCCAGAAGGAGAGAGGGCGGTATAAACTACGAGCAGTACTTC . . TRBJ2-7 TRBV5-3
CASSYYPGTEAFF TGTGCCAGCAGTTACTATCCTGGGACTGAAGCTTTCTTT . . TRBJ1-1 TRBV6-6
CASSLLSASYNEQFF TGTGCCAGCAGTTTATTGTCCGCCTCCTACAATGAGCAGTTCTTC . . TRBJ2-1 TRBV28
CASRQGNTGELFF TGTGCCAGCAGACAGGGCAACACCGGGGAGCTGTTTTTT . . TRBJ2-2 TRBV6-6
CAISELSGGETQYF TGTGCCATCAGTGAGCTTTCGGGGGGAGAGACCCAGTACTTC . TRBD2 TRBJ2-5 TRBV10-3
CASSSTGGNNYGYTF TGCGCCAGCAGCTCGACAGGGGGTAATAACTATGGCTACACCTTC . TRBD1 TRBJ1-2 TRBV5-1
CASSLTPSGGGLAEKLFF TGCGCCAGCAGCTTGACTCCCAGCGGAGGGGGGCTGGCTGAAAAACTGTTTTTT . . TRBJ1-4 TRBV5-1
CASSTRRAEYNEQFF TGTGCCAGCAGCACCCGGAGGGCGGAGTACAATGAGCAGTTCTTC . . TRBJ2-1 TRBV5-4
CAWGLQPEKLFF TGTGCCTGGGGACTCCAGCCTGAAAAACTGTTTTTT . . TRBJ1-4 TRBV30
CSARADEQYF TGCAGTGCTAGAGCAGACGAGCAGTACTTC . . TRBJ2-7 TRBV20-1
CASSFNRDTGNTIYF TGCGCCAGCAGCTTTAATCGGGACACCGGGAACACCATATATTTT . . TRBJ1-3 TRBV5-1
CASGGGGLNYGYTF TGTGCCAGCGGGGGAGGGGGCCTGAACTATGGCTACACCTTC . TRBD1 TRBJ1-2 TRBV6-6
CASRRVAGGNYEQYF TGTGCCAGCAGGCGAGTAGCGGGGGGAAATTACGAGCAGTACTTC once TRBD2 TRBJ2-7 TRBV2
CASSGSVTGELFF TGCGCCAGCAGCGGGAGTGTAACCGGGGAGCTGTTTTTT . . TRBJ2-2 TRBV10-1